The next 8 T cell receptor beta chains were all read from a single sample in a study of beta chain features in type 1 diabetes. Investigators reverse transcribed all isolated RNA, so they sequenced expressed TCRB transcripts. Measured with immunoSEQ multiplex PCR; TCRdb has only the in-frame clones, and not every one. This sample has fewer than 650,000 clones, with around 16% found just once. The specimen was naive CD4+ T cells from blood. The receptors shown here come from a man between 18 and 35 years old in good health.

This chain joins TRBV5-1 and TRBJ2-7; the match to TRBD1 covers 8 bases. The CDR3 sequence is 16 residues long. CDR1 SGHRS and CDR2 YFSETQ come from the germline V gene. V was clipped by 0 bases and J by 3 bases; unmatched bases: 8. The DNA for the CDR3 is TGCGCCAGCAGCTTGGGGACCAGGGGGCGCGTCTACGAGCAGTACTTC. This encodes CASSLGTRGRVYEQYF.

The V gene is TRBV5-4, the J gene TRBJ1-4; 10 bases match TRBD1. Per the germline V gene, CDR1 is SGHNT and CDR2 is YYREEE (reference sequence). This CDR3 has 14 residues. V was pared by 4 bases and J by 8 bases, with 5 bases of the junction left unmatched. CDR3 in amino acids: CASSPKGQGEKLFF. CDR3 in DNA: TGTGCCAGCAGCCCGAAGGGACAGGGGGAAAAACTGTTTTTT.

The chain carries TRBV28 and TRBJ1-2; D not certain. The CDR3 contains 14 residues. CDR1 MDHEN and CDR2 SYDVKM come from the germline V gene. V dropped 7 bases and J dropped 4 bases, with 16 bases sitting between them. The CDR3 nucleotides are TGTGCCAGCACCAATCCCCAGACCACCTATGGCTACACCTTC. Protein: CASTNPQTTYGYTF.

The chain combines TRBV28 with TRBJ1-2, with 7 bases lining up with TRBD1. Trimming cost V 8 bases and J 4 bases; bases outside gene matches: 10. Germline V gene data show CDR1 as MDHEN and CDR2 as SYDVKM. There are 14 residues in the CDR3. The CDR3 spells CASSAGQAAYGYTF. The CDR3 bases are TGTGCCAGCTCTGCCGGACAGGCGGCCTATGGCTACACCTTC.

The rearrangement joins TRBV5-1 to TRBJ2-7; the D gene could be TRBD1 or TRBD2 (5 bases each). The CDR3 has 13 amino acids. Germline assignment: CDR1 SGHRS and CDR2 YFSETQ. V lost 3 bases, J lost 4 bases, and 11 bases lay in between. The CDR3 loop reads CASSWGTSYEQYF. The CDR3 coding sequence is TGCGCCAGCAGCTGGGGGACGTCGTACGAGCAGTACTTC.

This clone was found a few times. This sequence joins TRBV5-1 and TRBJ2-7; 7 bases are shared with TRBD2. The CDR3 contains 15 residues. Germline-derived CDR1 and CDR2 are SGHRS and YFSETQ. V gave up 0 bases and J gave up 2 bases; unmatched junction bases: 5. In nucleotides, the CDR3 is TGCGCCAGCAGCTTGGGACTAGCCGACGCCTACGAGCAGTACTTC. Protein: CASSLGLADAYEQYF.

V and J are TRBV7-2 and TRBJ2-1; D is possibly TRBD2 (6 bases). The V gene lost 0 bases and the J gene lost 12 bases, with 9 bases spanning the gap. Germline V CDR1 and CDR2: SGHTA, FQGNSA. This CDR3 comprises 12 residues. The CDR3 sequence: CASSLATRTQFF. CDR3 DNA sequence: TGTGCCAGCAGCTTAGCGACTAGAACGCAGTTCTTC.

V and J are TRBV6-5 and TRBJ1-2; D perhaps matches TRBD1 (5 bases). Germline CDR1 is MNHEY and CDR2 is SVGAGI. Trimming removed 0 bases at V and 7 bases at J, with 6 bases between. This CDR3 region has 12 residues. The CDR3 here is CASSYSTGGYTF. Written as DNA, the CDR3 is TGTGCCAGCAGTTACTCCACAGGTGGCTACACCTTC.